This T cell receptor beta chain was profiled in a study of control samples from healthy donors and cancer patients (dated by TCRdb to about 2020). On this clone: Its antigen remains unidentified. No base qualities exist here, and no much larger clone lies one base off it.

From the cysteine up to the phenylalanine, the CDR3 has a length of 13 residues. Just the 39-base CDR3 DNA is kept, in frame starting at base 1. In the germline V gene (reference sequence), CDR1 corresponds to LGHDT and CDR2 to YNNKEL. Trimming takes 3 bases from V and 3 bases from J, and the germline ends sit 3 bases apart. Library creation used the immunoSEQ multiplex PCR assay. Here the immuneACCESS table is served through TCRdb, limited to in-frame sequences with V and J called. Missing clones are a known gap in these copies; in checked studies unresolved V genes cover under half, and the rest lacks a known reason. The sample table holds around 80,000 clones, of which around 87% were seen once. The top ten clonotypes cover around 20% of the sample.

The clonotype originates from a man aged 45 to 65 in good health. Material: blood. This sequence uses TRBV3-1 (or the pseudogene TRBV3-2) and TRBJ1-6; the D gene is not confidently resolved. The DNA sequence reads TGTGCCAGCAGCCAGGTCTATAATTCACCCCTCCACTTT. This sequence encodes CASSQVYNSPLHF.